The entry below gives a single T cell receptor (beta chain) sequence along with its context. This CDR3 has 15 residues. V was trimmed by 5 bases and J by 3 bases, leaving 17 bases between them. CDR1 and CDR2 from the germline V gene are LNHDA and SQIVND (reference sequence). The sample is drawn from a study of technical replicates of blood from several donors. Generated by immunoSEQ multiplex PCR, the TCRdb table keeps only in-frame clones and is missing some. The sample consists of 50,000 to 70,000 clones, roughly 91% of them appearing once. The clonotype originates from a human donor in good health. Some clones in this sample may be carry-over from other donors' samples. The gene calls are TRBV19 and TRBJ2-7; TRBD2 is a possible D gene (5 bases). Sequencing used PBMCs. The CDR3 spells CASSETRRSFYEQYF. DNA for the CDR3: TGTGCCAGTAGTGAAACTAGGAGAAGTTTCTACGAGCAGTACTTC. Supplemented by reference TRBV19 and TRBJ2-7, the full variable domain reads DGGITQSPKYLFRKEGQNVTLSCEQNLNHDAMYWYRQDPGQGLRLIYYSQIVNDFQKGDIAEGYSVSREKKESFPLTVTSAQKNPTAFYLCASSETRRSFYEQYFGPGTRLTVT.